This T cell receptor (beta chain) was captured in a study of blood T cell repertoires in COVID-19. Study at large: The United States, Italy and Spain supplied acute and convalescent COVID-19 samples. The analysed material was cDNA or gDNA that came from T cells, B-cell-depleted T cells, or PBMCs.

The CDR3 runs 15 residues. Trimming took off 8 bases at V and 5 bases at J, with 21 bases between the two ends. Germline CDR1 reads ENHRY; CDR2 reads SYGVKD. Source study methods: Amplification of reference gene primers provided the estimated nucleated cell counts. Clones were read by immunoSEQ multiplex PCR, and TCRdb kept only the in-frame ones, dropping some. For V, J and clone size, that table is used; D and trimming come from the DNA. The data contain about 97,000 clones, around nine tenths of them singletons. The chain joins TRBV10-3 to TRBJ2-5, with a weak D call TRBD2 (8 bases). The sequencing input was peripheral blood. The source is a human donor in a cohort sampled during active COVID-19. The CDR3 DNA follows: TGTGCCATCGGAGGGGGCGGGACTAGAAGCGAGACCCAGTACTTC. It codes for CAIGGGGTRSETQYF.